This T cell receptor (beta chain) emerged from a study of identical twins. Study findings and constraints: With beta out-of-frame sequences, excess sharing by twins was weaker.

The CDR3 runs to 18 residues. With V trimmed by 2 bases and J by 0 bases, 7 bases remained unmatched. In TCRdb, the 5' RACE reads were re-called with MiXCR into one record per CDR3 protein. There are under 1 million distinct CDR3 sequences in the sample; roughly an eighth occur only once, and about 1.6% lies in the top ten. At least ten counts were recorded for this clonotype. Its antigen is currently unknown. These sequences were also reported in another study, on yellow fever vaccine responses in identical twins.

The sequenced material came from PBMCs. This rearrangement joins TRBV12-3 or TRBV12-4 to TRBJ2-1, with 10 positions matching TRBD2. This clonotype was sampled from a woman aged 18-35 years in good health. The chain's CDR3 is CASSLWTSGYLSYNEQFF. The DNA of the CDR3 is TGTGCCAGCAGTTTATGGACTAGCGGCTATCTCTCCTACAATGAGCAGTTCTTC.